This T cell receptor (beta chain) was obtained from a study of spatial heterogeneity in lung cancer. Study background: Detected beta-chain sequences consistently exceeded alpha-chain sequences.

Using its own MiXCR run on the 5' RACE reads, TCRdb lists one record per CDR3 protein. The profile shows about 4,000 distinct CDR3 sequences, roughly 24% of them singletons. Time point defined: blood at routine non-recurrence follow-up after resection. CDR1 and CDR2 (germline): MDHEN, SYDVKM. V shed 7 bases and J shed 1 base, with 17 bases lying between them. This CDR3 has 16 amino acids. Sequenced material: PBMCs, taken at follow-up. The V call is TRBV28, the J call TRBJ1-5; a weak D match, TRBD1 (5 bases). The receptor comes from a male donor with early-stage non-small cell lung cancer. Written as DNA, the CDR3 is TGTGCCAGCAAAGGGGAGTCTTCGGGAAGCAATCAGCCCCAGCATTTT. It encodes CASKGESSGSNQPQHF.